This T cell receptor beta chain was sequenced during a study of T-cell reconstitution after alpha-beta-depleted transplantation in children (dated by TCRdb to between 2015 and 2016). In terms of the full investigation: Using TCR repertoire profiling, the study quantitatively followed how T-cell immune reconstitution unfolded in children after TCRalphabeta/CD19-depleted allogeneic hematopoietic cell transplantation.

This specimen's treatment or condition label, interpreted: allogeneic hematopoietic cell transplantation with graft depleted of TCRalphabeta T cells and CD19 B cells. TCRalphabeta/CD19-depleted allogeneic hematopoietic cell grafts were given to the transplant recipients, all of whom were children. This clonotype occurred a few times. Its cognate antigen has yet to be identified. The input lacks base qualities; no much larger clone sits a single base away. The research as a whole found: In some patients, the high TCRbeta diversity seen at day 60 was put down to recipient T cells and intrathymic progenitors that had survived conditioning. The frequencies of hyperexpanded clones fell over the following months, and after one year, T-cell counts and TCRbeta diversity were mostly attributed to newly produced T cells. Apparently early alphabetaT-cell count recovery about two months after transplant reportedly relied on only several hundred rapidly expanded clones derived from non-depleted graft cells.

The CDR3 runs 18 amino acids, cysteine and phenylalanine included. Of all the DNA, just the CDR3 is kept, 54 bases in frame from base 1. Trimming accounts for 3 bases at V and 3 bases at J, while the number of junction bases matched to no gene is 8. The germline V gene provides CDR1 SGHAT and CDR2 FQNNGV. Library construction relied on PCR. The reads were generated on an Illumina HiSeq 2500. Molecular barcoding was employed in the preparation of TCR libraries, with unique molecular identifiers being used to normalize TCRbeta repertoire quantification. TCRdb passed the public sequencing reads through fastp at Q25 and MiXCR, retaining productive beta sequences. Every entry covers one CDR3 protein and lists the most common genes and DNA from its rows. The sample contains around 490,000 distinct CDR3 sequences, 11% of them found a single time. Together, the top ten hold around 15% of the sample.

Here the sequenced sample was PBMCs, mostly from graft donor cells, taken 180 days after TCRalphabeta/CD19-depleted stem cell transplant. The rearrangement combines TRBV11-2 with TRBJ2-4, with 13 bases in between that match TRBD2. The receptor was derived from a female patient between 2 and 15 years old who had a stem cell transplant for aplastic anemia, so the T cells may come from the graft donor. At the DNA level, the sequence is TGTGCCAGCAGCTTGTTACTAGCGGGAGGGCCGGGCAAAAACATTCAGTACTTC. Translated, this is CASSLLLAGGPGKNIQYF. With the rest looked up from the reference TRBV11-2 and TRBJ2-4 genes rather than sequenced, the full variable domain is EAGVAQSPRYKIIEKRQSVAFWCNPISGHATLYWYQQILGQGPKLLIQFQNNGVVDDSQLPKDRFSAERLKGVDSTLKIQPAKLEDSAVYLCASSLLLAGGPGKNIQYFGAGTRLSVL.